These T cell receptor beta chains were read from a single sample in a study of cytomegalovirus exposure and HLA in healthy donors. Clones were sequenced by immunoSEQ multiplex PCR, and TCRdb holds only the in-frame ones, with some missing. The data contain 100,000 to 150,000 clones, about 80% of them seen just once; the ten biggest clones take up 1%. Input material: PBMCs. The source is a man aged 40-50 years in good health and CMV-seronegative. CDR3s include the opening cysteine and the closing phenylalanine or tryptophan. The order of the fields is clone size, V gene, D gene, J gene, CDR3 DNA, CDR3 protein. A D gene is named only where the DNA matches it firmly. For some rows the clone size is stated as once, few or many, or as a class when expanded; others skip it.

size: few; V: TRBV7-9; D: TRBD2; J: TRBJ2-7; DNA: TGTGCCAGCAGCTCTAGCGGGAGGCCGGGGGAGCAGTACTTC; CDR3: CASSSSGRPGEQYF
size: .; V: TRBV6-1; D: .; J: TRBJ1-1; DNA: TGTGCCAGCAGTGAAGCTCAGGACAGATCTAAAGCTTTCTTT; CDR3: CASSEAQDRSKAFF
size: .; V: TRBV5-1; D: TRBD2; J: TRBJ2-1; DNA: TGCGCCAGCAGCTTGGGCCGCGGGACTAGCGGGGGGCGAAGCTCCTACAATGAGCAGTTCTTC; CDR3: CASSLGRGTSGGRSSYNEQFF
size: .; V: TRBV19; D: TRBD2; J: TRBJ2-7; DNA: TGTGCCAGTAGTGGGGACTACGCCTACGAGCAGTACTTC; CDR3: CASSGDYAYEQYF
size: .; V: TRBV5-4; D: TRBD2; J: TRBJ2-5; DNA: TGTGCCAGCAGCGCGGGACTAGCGGGGGGAGAGACCCAGTACTTC; CDR3: CASSAGLAGGETQYF
size: .; V: TRBV5-1; D: TRBD1; J: TRBJ2-1; DNA: TGCGCCAGCAGCTTAAACTCGGGACAGGGCTACAATGAGCAGTTCTTC; CDR3: CASSLNSGQGYNEQFF
size: .; V: TRBV7-9; D: .; J: TRBJ2-2; DNA: TGTGCCAGCAGCTTATCGACCGGGGAGCTGTTTTTT; CDR3: CASSLSTGELFF
size: .; V: TRBV7-2; D: TRBD2; J: TRBJ2-1; DNA: TGTGCCAGCAGCTTAGCGCTAGCGGGAGGGCCCCCCAACAATGAGCAGTTCTTC; CDR3: CASSLALAGGPPNNEQFF
size: .; V: TRBV28; D: TRBD1; J: TRBJ1-2; DNA: TGTGCCAGCAGTCCGTCCCGCAACAGGGGGCTGTGGGGCGGCTACACCTTC; CDR3: CASSPSRNRGLWGGYTF
size: .; V: TRBV5-1; D: .; J: TRBJ1-2; DNA: TGCGCCAGCAGGGAGGGGACTAACTATGGCTACACCTTC; CDR3: CASREGTNYGYTF
size: .; V: TRBV29-1; D: .; J: TRBJ2-5; DNA: TGCAGCCTCCTCACCCCAGGGCTGCAAGAGACCCAGTACTTC; CDR3: CSLLTPGLQETQYF
size: .; V: TRBV6-1; D: .; J: TRBJ2-5; DNA: TGTGCCAGCAGTGATCGTCGGCAGGGGAAGGGGACCCAGTACTTC; CDR3: CASSDRRQGKGTQYF
size: few; V: TRBV9; D: .; J: TRBJ2-2; DNA: TGTGCCAGCAGCGTAGGGGCAGGGCCCACCGGGGAGCTGTTTTTT; CDR3: CASSVGAGPTGELFF
size: .; V: TRBV18; D: TRBD1; J: TRBJ2-1; DNA: TGTGCCAGCTCAGAACAGGGGTCGGACAATGAGCAGTTCTTC; CDR3: CASSEQGSDNEQFF
size: .; V: TRBV7-3; D: .; J: TRBJ2-3; DNA: TGTGCCAGCAGCTTAACGGGCGCTGTCACAGATACGCAGTATTTT; CDR3: CASSLTGAVTDTQYF
size: .; V: TRBV15; D: TRBD1; J: TRBJ1-2; DNA: TGTGCCACCAGCAGGGACAGGGACGGCTACACCTTC; CDR3: CATSRDRDGYTF
size: once; V: TRBV27; D: TRBD1; J: TRBJ2-5; DNA: TGTGCCAGCAGGGGGACAGGTAGGGAGACCCAGTACTTC; CDR3: CASRGTGRETQYF